A selection of T cell receptor beta chains follows, all from one sample in a study of cytomegalovirus exposure and HLA in healthy donors. Generated by immunoSEQ multiplex PCR, the TCRdb table keeps only in-frame clones and is missing some. Here the sample table reports fewer than 100,000 clones. Sequenced material: PBMCs. These receptor sequences come from a woman aged 60-75 years in good health and CMV-seronegative. The CDR3 runs from the conserved cysteine through the conserved F or W. D genes are given only for firm matches.

D gene: TRBD2; V gene: TRBV29-1; J gene: TRBJ2-7; CDR3 protein: CSVGASGNGEQYF; CDR3 DNA: TGCAGCGTTGGGGCTAGCGGGAATGGCGAGCAGTACTTC
D gene: -; V gene: TRBV28; J gene: TRBJ2-5; CDR3 protein: CASRPSLETQYF; CDR3 DNA: TGTGCCAGCAGACCTAGCCTTGAGACCCAGTACTTC
D gene: TRBD1; V gene: TRBV7-9; J gene: TRBJ1-2; CDR3 protein: CASSLDEKRGRRAVGYTF; CDR3 DNA: TGTGCCAGCAGCTTAGACGAGAAAAGGGGGCGCCGGGCGGTAGGCTACACCTTC
D gene: -; V gene: TRBV5-1; J gene: TRBJ1-5; CDR3 protein: CAGSPGGVSNQPQHF; CDR3 DNA: TGCGCCGGCAGCCCCGGGGGGGTGAGCAATCAGCCCCAGCATTTT
D gene: TRBD2; V gene: TRBV10-2; J gene: TRBJ2-3; CDR3 protein: CASSPGRADTQYF; CDR3 DNA: TGCGCCAGCAGCCCAGGGAGGGCAGATACGCAGTATTTT
D gene: TRBD2; V gene: TRBV7-2; J gene: TRBJ2-3; CDR3 protein: CASSLGGREATDTQYF; CDR3 DNA: TGTGCCAGCAGCTTAGGGGGCCGGGAGGCGACAGATACGCAGTATTTT
D gene: TRBD2; V gene: TRBV30; J gene: TRBJ2-2; CDR3 protein: CAWRLAGNTGELFF; CDR3 DNA: TGTGCCTGGAGGTTAGCGGGAAACACCGGGGAGCTGTTTTTT
D gene: -; V gene: TRBV7-6; J gene: TRBJ2-2; CDR3 protein: CASSLLIQGNAGELFF; CDR3 DNA: TGTGCCAGCAGCTTATTGATACAGGGTAATGCCGGGGAGCTGTTTTTT
D gene: TRBD2; V gene: TRBV10-1; J gene: TRBJ2-1; CDR3 protein: CASRDGTSGWNEQFF; CDR3 DNA: TGCGCCAGCAGAGACGGGACTAGCGGTTGGAATGAGCAGTTCTTC
D gene: -; V gene: TRBV28; J gene: TRBJ1-5; CDR3 protein: CATLMTLNQPQHF; CDR3 DNA: TGTGCCACTTTAATGACACTTAATCAGCCCCAGCATTTT
D gene: -; V gene: TRBV7-8; J gene: TRBJ1-1; CDR3 protein: CASSSIRDTEAFF; CDR3 DNA: TGTGCCAGCAGCTCAATCCGGGACACTGAAGCTTTCTTT
D gene: -; V gene: TRBV25-1; J gene: TRBJ2-1; CDR3 protein: CASSGITVYNEQFF; CDR3 DNA: TGTGCCAGCAGTGGAATAACAGTTTACAATGAGCAGTTCTTC
D gene: -; V gene: TRBV5-1; J gene: TRBJ1-4; CDR3 protein: CASSSRGEKLFF; CDR3 DNA: TGCGCCAGCAGCTCGCGTGGTGAAAAACTGTTTTTT
D gene: TRBD1; V gene: TRBV20-1; J gene: TRBJ1-1; CDR3 protein: CSALGGQWAFF; CDR3 DNA: TGCAGTGCCCTGGGGGGACAGTGGGCTTTCTTT
D gene: -; V gene: TRBV19; J gene: TRBJ2-7; CDR3 protein: CATQKTSSYEQYF; CDR3 DNA: TGTGCCACCCAAAAGACAAGCTCCTACGAGCAGTACTTC
D gene: TRBD1; V gene: TRBV27; J gene: TRBJ2-7; CDR3 protein: CASSLVGDRAYEQYF; CDR3 DNA: TGTGCCAGCAGTTTGGTCGGCGACAGGGCATACGAGCAGTACTTC
D gene: TRBD2; V gene: TRBV9; J gene: TRBJ2-1; CDR3 protein: CASSVEASGNYNEQFF; CDR3 DNA: TGTGCCAGCAGCGTAGAGGCTAGCGGGAACTACAATGAGCAGTTCTTC
D gene: TRBD2; V gene: TRBV27; J gene: TRBJ2-2; CDR3 protein: CASGFLAGIAGELFF; CDR3 DNA: TGTGCCAGCGGTTTCCTAGCGGGGATAGCGGGGGAGCTGTTTTTT
D gene: -; V gene: TRBV5-1; J gene: TRBJ2-7; CDR3 protein: CASSFLEGSYEQYF; CDR3 DNA: TGCGCCAGCAGCTTCTTAGAGGGATCCTACGAGCAGTACTTC
D gene: TRBD1; V gene: TRBV29-1; J gene: TRBJ2-2; CDR3 protein: CSGGQGNTGELFF; CDR3 DNA: TGCAGCGGGGGACAGGGGAACACCGGGGAGCTGTTTTTT
D gene: TRBD1; V gene: TRBV6-1; J gene: TRBJ2-1; CDR3 protein: CASSYRGQGEQFF; CDR3 DNA: TGTGCCAGCAGCTACAGGGGGCAGGGTGAGCAGTTCTTC
D gene: -; V gene: TRBV19; J gene: TRBJ1-5; CDR3 protein: CASSIAERGNQPQHF; CDR3 DNA: TGTGCCAGTAGTATAGCGGAGAGGGGCAATCAGCCCCAGCATTTT
D gene: -; V gene: TRBV28; J gene: TRBJ2-3; CDR3 protein: CASSRRTLPSTDTQYF; CDR3 DNA: TGTGCCAGCAGCCGGCGGACACTCCCTAGCACAGATACGCAGTATTTT
D gene: TRBD1; V gene: TRBV4-1; J gene: TRBJ2-7; CDR3 protein: CASSQDSRRGRHEQYF; CDR3 DNA: TGCGCCAGCAGCCAAGATTCGCGCAGGGGGAGACACGAGCAGTACTTC
D gene: TRBD2; V gene: TRBV13; J gene: TRBJ2-1; CDR3 protein: CASSGPSGGSGEQFF; CDR3 DNA: TGTGCCAGCAGCGGGCCTAGCGGGGGTTCGGGTGAGCAGTTCTTC
D gene: TRBD1; V gene: TRBV28; J gene: TRBJ2-7; CDR3 protein: CASSQTGTGRYEQYF; CDR3 DNA: TGTGCCAGCAGTCAAACCGGGACAGGGCGCTACGAGCAGTACTTC
D gene: -; V gene: TRBV29-1; J gene: TRBJ1-5; CDR3 protein: CSVLFQGNQPQHF; CDR3 DNA: TGCAGCGTTCTTTTCCAGGGGAATCAGCCCCAGCATTTT
D gene: TRBD1; V gene: TRBV19; J gene: TRBJ2-5; CDR3 protein: CASRNRGQDQETQYF; CDR3 DNA: TGTGCCAGTAGGAACAGGGGGCAAGATCAAGAGACCCAGTACTTC
D gene: TRBD1; V gene: TRBV2; J gene: TRBJ1-2; CDR3 protein: CASRDRTGHYGYTF; CDR3 DNA: TGTGCCAGCAGGGATAGGACAGGGCACTATGGCTACACCTTC
D gene: -; V gene: TRBV4-2; J gene: TRBJ2-1; CDR3 protein: CASSQSGDSSYNEQFF; CDR3 DNA: TGTGCCAGCAGCCAATCGGGCGACAGCTCCTACAATGAGCAGTTCTTC
D gene: -; V gene: TRBV2; J gene: TRBJ1-5; CDR3 protein: CANSPQGSNQPQHF; CDR3 DNA: TGTGCCAACAGTCCACAGGGAAGCAATCAGCCCCAGCATTTT
D gene: -; V gene: TRBV7-2; J gene: TRBJ1-1; CDR3 protein: CASSLSGQVEAFF; CDR3 DNA: TGTGCCAGCAGCTTATCAGGGCAGGTTGAAGCTTTCTTT
D gene: TRBD1; V gene: TRBV5-1; J gene: TRBJ1-5; CDR3 protein: CASRRDTGGNQPQHF; CDR3 DNA: TGCGCCAGCAGGCGGGACACAGGGGGCAATCAGCCCCAGCATTTT
D gene: -; V gene: TRBV5-4; J gene: TRBJ2-1; CDR3 protein: CASSRPTGRQVDEQFF; CDR3 DNA: TGTGCCAGCAGCCGTCCCACAGGGAGACAAGTGGATGAGCAGTTCTTC
D gene: TRBD2; V gene: TRBV4-1; J gene: TRBJ2-7; CDR3 protein: CASSQGSSGRLYEQYF; CDR3 DNA: TGCGCCAGCAGCCAAGGCAGTAGCGGGAGACTCTACGAGCAGTACTTC
D gene: TRBD2; V gene: TRBV5-1; J gene: TRBJ2-7; CDR3 protein: CASSTGTSGSLEQYF; CDR3 DNA: TGCGCCAGCAGCACCGGGACTAGCGGGAGCTTAGAGCAGTACTTC
D gene: TRBD1; V gene: TRBV6-5; J gene: TRBJ2-7; CDR3 protein: CASSQGQDYEQYF; CDR3 DNA: TGTGCCAGCAGTCAGGGACAGGACTACGAGCAGTACTTC
D gene: -; V gene: TRBV4-2; J gene: TRBJ1-5; CDR3 protein: CASSQESGKGQPQHF; CDR3 DNA: TGTGCCAGCAGCCAAGAATCGGGAAAGGGTCAGCCCCAGCATTTT
D gene: TRBD1; V gene: TRBV18; J gene: TRBJ2-7; CDR3 protein: CASSPPGGQGTYEQYF; CDR3 DNA: TGTGCCAGCTCACCACCGGGGGGACAGGGGACCTACGAGCAGTACTTC
D gene: -; V gene: TRBV7-8; J gene: TRBJ1-5; CDR3 protein: CASSSSTGYNQPQHF; CDR3 DNA: TGTGCCAGCAGCTCGTCGACAGGTTACAATCAGCCCCAGCATTTT
D gene: TRBD2; V gene: TRBV7-2; J gene: TRBJ2-7; CDR3 protein: CASSLGGGSGYEQYF; CDR3 DNA: TGTGCCAGCAGCTTAGGTGGCGGGAGCGGGTACGAGCAGTACTTC
D gene: TRBD1; V gene: TRBV7-7; J gene: TRBJ2-3; CDR3 protein: CASSPQTGTTDTQYF; CDR3 DNA: TGTGCTAGCAGCCCCCAGACAGGGACGACAGATACGCAGTATTTT
D gene: -; V gene: TRBV19; J gene: TRBJ1-1; CDR3 protein: CASSTDRMNTEAFF; CDR3 DNA: TGTGCCAGTAGCACGGACAGAATGAACACTGAAGCTTTCTTT
D gene: TRBD2; V gene: TRBV4-2; J gene: TRBJ2-7; CDR3 protein: CASSQDGLAGAFRYEQYF; CDR3 DNA: TGTGCCAGCAGCCAAGATGGTTTAGCGGGAGCATTTCGCTACGAGCAGTACTTC
D gene: TRBD2; V gene: TRBV28; J gene: TRBJ2-1; CDR3 protein: CASILAGGSYNEQFF; CDR3 DNA: TGTGCCAGCATCCTAGCGGGAGGGAGCTACAATGAGCAGTTCTTC
D gene: -; V gene: TRBV11-2; J gene: TRBJ2-7; CDR3 protein: CASSRPGGTYEQYF; CDR3 DNA: TGTGCCAGCAGCCGACCCGGGGGTACCTACGAGCAGTACTTC
D gene: -; V gene: TRBV7-3; J gene: TRBJ2-2; CDR3 protein: CASSFQAMTGELFF; CDR3 DNA: TGTGCCAGCAGCTTTCAAGCGATGACCGGGGAGCTGTTTTTT
D gene: -; V gene: TRBV5-4; J gene: TRBJ2-1; CDR3 protein: CASSRTASSYNEQFF; CDR3 DNA: TGTGCCAGCAGCCGGACAGCGAGCTCCTACAATGAGCAGTTCTTC
D gene: TRBD2; V gene: TRBV18; J gene: TRBJ2-1; CDR3 protein: CASSLAGLSNEQFF; CDR3 DNA: TGTGCCAGCTCACTAGCGGGACTAAGTAATGAGCAGTTCTTC
D gene: -; V gene: TRBV7-9; J gene: TRBJ2-1; CDR3 protein: CASSQEGGSYNEQFF; CDR3 DNA: TGTGCCAGCAGCCAAGAAGGAGGGTCCTACAATGAGCAGTTCTTC
D gene: TRBD2; V gene: TRBV28; J gene: TRBJ2-7; CDR3 protein: CASSSSGNYEQYF; CDR3 DNA: TGTGCCAGCAGTTCTAGCGGGAACTACGAGCAGTACTTC
D gene: TRBD1; V gene: TRBV19; J gene: TRBJ2-7; CDR3 protein: CASSAPGQGAYEQYF; CDR3 DNA: TGTGCCAGTAGTGCACCGGGACAGGGGGCCTACGAGCAGTACTTC
D gene: -; V gene: TRBV5-8; J gene: TRBJ1-2; CDR3 protein: CASSLGRGGYTF; CDR3 DNA: TGTGCCAGCAGCTTGGGTCGAGGAGGCTACACCTTC
D gene: -; V gene: TRBV27; J gene: TRBJ2-1; CDR3 protein: CASSLGWRGPVDEQFF; CDR3 DNA: TGTGCCAGCAGTTTAGGGTGGCGGGGACCTGTGGATGAGCAGTTCTTC
D gene: TRBD1; V gene: TRBV6-1; J gene: TRBJ1-1; CDR3 protein: CASSLQGDTEAFF; CDR3 DNA: TGTGCCAGCAGCCTTCAGGGGGACACTGAAGCTTTCTTT
D gene: -; V gene: TRBV5-6; J gene: TRBJ2-1; CDR3 protein: CASSFYGTGDYNEQFF; CDR3 DNA: TGTGCCAGCAGCTTCTACGGCACGGGAGACTACAATGAGCAGTTCTTC
D gene: TRBD1; V gene: TRBV18; J gene: TRBJ1-5; CDR3 protein: CASSPSTGRGNQPQHF; CDR3 DNA: TGTGCCAGCTCACCGTCGACAGGGCGGGGCAATCAGCCCCAGCATTTT
D gene: TRBD1; V gene: TRBV4-2; J gene: TRBJ1-2; CDR3 protein: CASSQAGGTDYGYTF; CDR3 DNA: TGTGCCAGCAGCCAAGCTGGTGGGACAGACTATGGCTACACCTTC
D gene: TRBD1; V gene: TRBV12-5; J gene: TRBJ2-5; CDR3 protein: CASGPGQGPQETQYF; CDR3 DNA: TGTGCTAGTGGGCCGGGACAGGGGCCCCAAGAGACCCAGTACTTC
D gene: -; V gene: TRBV28; J gene: TRBJ2-5; CDR3 protein: CASSLSGGVETQYF; CDR3 DNA: TGTGCCAGCAGTTTATCCGGGGGAGTAGAGACCCAGTACTTC